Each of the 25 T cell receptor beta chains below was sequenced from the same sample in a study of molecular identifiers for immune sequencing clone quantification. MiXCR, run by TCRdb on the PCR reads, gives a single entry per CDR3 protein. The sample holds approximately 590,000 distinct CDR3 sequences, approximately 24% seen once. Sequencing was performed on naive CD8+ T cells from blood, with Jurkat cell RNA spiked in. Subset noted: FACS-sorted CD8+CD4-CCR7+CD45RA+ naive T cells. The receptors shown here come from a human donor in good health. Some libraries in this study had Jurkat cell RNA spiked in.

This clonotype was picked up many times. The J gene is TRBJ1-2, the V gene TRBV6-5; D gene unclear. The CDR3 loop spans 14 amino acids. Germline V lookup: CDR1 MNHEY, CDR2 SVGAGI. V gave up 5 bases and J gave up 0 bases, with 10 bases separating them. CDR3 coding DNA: TGTGCCAGCAGTCCTCACGTAGCTAACTATGGCTACACCTTC. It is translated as CASSPHVANYGYTF.

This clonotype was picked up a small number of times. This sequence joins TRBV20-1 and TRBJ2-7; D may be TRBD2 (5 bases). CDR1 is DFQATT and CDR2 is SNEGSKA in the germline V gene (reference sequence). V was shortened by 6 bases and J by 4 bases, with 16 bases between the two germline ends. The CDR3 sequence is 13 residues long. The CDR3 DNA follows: TGCAGTGCACCCGGCGGGCGTCGGTACGAGCAGTACTTC. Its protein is CSAPGGRRYEQYF.

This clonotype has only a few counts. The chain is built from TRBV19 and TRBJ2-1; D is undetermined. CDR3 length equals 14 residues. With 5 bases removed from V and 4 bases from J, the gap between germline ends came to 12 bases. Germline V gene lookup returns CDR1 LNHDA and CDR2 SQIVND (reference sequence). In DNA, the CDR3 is TGTGCCAGTAGTGTCTGGATCGTATACAATGAGCAGTTCTTC. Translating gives CASSVWIVYNEQFF.

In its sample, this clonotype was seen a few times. The chain's CDR3 is CASSTGNYGYTF. CDR3 coding DNA: TGTGCCAGCTCCACAGGGAACTATGGCTACACCTTC. The rearrangement uses TRBV6-5 and TRBJ1-2, with TRBD1 as a possible D gene (6 bases). Trimming stripped 8 bases from V and 2 bases from J, with 9 bases between. Germline values: CDR1 MNHEY, CDR2 SVGAGI. This CDR3 region has 12 residues.

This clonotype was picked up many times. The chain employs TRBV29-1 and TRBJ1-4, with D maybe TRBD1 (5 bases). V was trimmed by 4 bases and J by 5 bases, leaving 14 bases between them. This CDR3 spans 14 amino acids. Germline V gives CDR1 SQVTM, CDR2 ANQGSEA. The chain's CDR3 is CSVVTADANEKLFF. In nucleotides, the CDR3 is TGCAGCGTTGTGACAGCGGACGCAAATGAAAAACTGTTTTTT.

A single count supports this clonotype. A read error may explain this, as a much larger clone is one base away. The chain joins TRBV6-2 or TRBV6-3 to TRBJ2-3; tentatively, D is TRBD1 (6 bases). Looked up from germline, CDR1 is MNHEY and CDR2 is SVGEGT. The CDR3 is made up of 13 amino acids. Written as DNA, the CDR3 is TGTTCCAGCAATTTAGGGGGAACAGATACGCAGTATTTT. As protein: CSSNLGGTDTQYF.

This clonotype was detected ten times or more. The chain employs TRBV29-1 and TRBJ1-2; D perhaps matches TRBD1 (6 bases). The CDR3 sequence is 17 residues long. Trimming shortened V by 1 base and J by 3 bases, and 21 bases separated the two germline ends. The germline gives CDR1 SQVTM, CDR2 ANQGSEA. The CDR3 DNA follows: TGCAGCGTTGAAGCATACGCCACAGGGATTGGACACTATGGCTACACCTTC. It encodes CSVEAYATGIGHYGYTF.

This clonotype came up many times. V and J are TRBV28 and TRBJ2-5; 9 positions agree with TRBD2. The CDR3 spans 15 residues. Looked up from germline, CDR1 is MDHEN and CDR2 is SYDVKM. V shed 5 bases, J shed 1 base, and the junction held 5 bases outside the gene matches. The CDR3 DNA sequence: TGTGCCAGCAGTCCGCAGACTAGCGGCCAAGAGACCCAGTACTTC. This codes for CASSPQTSGQETQYF.

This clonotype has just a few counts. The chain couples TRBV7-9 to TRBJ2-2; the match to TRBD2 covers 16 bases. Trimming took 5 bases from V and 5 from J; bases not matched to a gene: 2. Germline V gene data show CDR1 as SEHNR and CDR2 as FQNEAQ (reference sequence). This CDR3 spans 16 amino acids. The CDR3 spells CASSVGLAGGTGELFF. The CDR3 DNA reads TGTGCCAGCAGCGTGGGACTAGCGGGAGGGACCGGGGAGCTGTTTTTT.

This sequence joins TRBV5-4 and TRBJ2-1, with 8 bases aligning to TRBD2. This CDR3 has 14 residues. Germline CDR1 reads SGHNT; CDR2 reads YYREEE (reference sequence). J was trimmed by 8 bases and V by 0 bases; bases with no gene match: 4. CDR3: CASSLVGLEYEQFF. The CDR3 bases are TGTGCCAGCAGCTTGGTGGGACTAGAATATGAGCAGTTCTTC.

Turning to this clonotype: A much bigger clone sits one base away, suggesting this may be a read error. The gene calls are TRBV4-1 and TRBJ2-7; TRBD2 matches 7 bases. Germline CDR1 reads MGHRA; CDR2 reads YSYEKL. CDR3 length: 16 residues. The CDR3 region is CAGSHAQYSGDYEQYF. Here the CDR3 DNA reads TGCGCCGGCAGCCACGCCCAGTACAGCGGGGACTACGAGCAGTACTTC.

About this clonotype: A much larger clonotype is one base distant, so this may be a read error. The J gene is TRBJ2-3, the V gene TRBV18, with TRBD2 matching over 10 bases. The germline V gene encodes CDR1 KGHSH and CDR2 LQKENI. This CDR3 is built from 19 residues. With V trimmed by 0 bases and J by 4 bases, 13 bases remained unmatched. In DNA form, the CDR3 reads TGTGCCAGCTCACCACCGGAGGTACTAGCGGGGTGGCGGGCAGATACGCAGTATTTT. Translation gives CASSPPEVLAGWRADTQYF.

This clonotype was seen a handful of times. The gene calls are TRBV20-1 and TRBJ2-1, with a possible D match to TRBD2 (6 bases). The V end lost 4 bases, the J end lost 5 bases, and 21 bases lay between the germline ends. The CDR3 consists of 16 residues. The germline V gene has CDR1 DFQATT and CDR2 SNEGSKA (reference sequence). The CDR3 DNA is TGCAGTGCTAATTGGGCGGCGGGACCTCACAACAATGAGCAGTTCTTC. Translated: CSANWAAGPHNNEQFF.

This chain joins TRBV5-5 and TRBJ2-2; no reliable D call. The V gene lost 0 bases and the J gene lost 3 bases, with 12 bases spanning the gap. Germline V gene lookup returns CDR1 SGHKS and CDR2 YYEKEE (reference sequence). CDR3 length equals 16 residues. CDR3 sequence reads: CASSLAVPGDTGELFF. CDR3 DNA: TGTGCCAGCAGCTTGGCTGTCCCAGGAGACACCGGGGAGCTGTTTTTT.

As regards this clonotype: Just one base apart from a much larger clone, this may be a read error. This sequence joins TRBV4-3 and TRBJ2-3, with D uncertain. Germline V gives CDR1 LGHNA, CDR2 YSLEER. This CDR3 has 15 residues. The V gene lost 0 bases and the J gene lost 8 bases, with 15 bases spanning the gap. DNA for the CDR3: TGCGCCAGCAGCCAAGAGGTGATAGCCCCAGGTACGCAGTATTTT. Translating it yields CASSQEVIAPGTQYF.

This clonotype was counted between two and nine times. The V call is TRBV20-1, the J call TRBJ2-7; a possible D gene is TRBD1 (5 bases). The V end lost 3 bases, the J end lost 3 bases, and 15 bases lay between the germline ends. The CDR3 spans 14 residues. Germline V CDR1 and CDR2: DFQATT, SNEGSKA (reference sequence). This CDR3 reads CSARHQDTIYEQYF. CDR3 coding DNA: TGCAGTGCTAGGCACCAGGACACCATCTACGAGCAGTACTTC.

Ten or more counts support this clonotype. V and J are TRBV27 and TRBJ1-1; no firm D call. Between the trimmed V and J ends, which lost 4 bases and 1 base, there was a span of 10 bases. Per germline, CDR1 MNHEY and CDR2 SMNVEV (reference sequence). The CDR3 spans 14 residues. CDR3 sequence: CASSWATANTEAFF. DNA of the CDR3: TGTGCCAGCAGTTGGGCGACGGCGAACACTGAAGCTTTCTTT.

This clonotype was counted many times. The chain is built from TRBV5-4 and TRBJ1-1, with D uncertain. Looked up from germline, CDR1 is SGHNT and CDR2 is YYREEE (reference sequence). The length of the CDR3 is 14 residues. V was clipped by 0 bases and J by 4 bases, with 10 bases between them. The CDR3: CASSLAIGFTEAFF. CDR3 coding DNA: TGTGCCAGCAGCTTGGCAATAGGGTTCACTGAAGCTTTCTTT.

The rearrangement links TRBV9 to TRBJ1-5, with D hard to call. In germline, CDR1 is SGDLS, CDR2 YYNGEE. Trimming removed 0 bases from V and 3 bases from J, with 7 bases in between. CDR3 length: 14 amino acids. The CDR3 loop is CASSVDGVNQPQHF. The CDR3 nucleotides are TGTGCCAGCAGCGTAGATGGCGTCAATCAGCCCCAGCATTTT.

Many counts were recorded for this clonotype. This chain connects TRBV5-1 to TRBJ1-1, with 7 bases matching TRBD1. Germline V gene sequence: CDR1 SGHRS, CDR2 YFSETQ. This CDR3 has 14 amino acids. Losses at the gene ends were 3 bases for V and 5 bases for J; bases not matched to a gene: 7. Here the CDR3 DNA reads TGCGCCAGCAGCTCGTTAACAGGGGCAACTGAAGCTTTCTTT. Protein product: CASSSLTGATEAFF.

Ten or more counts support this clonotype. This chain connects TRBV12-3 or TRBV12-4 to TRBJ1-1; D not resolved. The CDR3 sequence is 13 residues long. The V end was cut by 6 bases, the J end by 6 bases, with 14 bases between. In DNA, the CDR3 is TGTGCCAGCAGCCCGACGGGCGGGGCTGAAGCTTTCTTT. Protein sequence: CASSPTGGAEAFF.

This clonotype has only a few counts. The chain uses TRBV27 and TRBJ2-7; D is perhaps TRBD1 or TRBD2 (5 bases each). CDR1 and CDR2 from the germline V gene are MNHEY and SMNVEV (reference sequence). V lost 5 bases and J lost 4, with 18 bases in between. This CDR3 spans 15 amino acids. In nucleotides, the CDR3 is TGTGCCAGCAGTCTCGGGGCTACGGGCTGGTACGAGCAGTACTTC. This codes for CASSLGATGWYEQYF.

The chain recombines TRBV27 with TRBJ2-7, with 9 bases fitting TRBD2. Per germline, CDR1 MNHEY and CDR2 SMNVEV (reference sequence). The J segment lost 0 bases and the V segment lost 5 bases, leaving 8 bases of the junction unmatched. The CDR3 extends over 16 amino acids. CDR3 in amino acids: CASSTRLAATSYEQYF. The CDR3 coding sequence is TGTGCCAGCAGTACCCGACTAGCGGCTACCTCCTACGAGCAGTACTTC.

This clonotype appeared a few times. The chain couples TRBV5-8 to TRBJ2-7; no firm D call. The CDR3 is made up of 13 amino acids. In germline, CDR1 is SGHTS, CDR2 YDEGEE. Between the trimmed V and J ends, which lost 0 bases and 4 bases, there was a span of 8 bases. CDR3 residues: CASSLVAVYEQYF. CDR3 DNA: TGTGCCAGCAGCTTGGTGGCGGTATACGAGCAGTACTTC. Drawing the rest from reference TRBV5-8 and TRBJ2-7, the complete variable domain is EAGVTQSPTHLIKTRGQQATLRCSPISGHTSVYWYQQALGLGLQFLLWYDEGEERNRGNFPPRFSGRQFPNYSSELNVNALELEDSALYLCASSLVAVYEQYFGPGTRLTVT.

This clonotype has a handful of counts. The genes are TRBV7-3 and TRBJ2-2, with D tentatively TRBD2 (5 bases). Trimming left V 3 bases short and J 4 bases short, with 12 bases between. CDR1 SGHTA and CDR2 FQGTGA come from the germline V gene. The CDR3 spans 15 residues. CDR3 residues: CASSLGVAGTGELFF. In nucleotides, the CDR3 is TGTGCCAGCAGCTTGGGCGTGGCGGGCACCGGGGAGCTGTTTTTT.